These 10 T cell receptor beta chains originate from one sample sequenced in a study of blood T cell repertoires in COVID-19 (dated by TCRdb to 2020 to 2021). Library preparation used the immunoSEQ multiplex PCR assay. Entries here come from immuneACCESS through TCRdb and include only in-frame sequences with V and J called. Some clones fail to appear in such tables; in the studies checked, an unresolved V gene covers under half of the shortfall, and the cause of the remainder is unknown. The sample data list approximately 130,000 clones, and over 80% of these were observed just once. Clones ranked in the top ten supply 15% to 20% of the sample. Material: PBMCs or T cells enriched from blood (not recorded which). These receptors came from a man younger than 40 who had recovered from COVID-19.

The V and J genes are TRBV21-1 and TRBJ2-1; TRBD2, the D gene given by the table, was not confirmed from the DNA. TRBV21-1 is annotated as a pseudogene. The CDR3 totals 16 residues. Written as DNA, the CDR3 is TGTGCCAGCAGCAAAGGTCCTAGCGGGACCTACAATGAGCAGTTCTTC. Translation: CASSKGPSGTYNEQFF.

The genes are TRBV11-2 and TRBJ1-2; TRBD1 matches 7 bases. Per germline, CDR1 SGHAT and CDR2 FQNNGV. V was pared by 4 bases and J by 0 bases, with 2 bases of the junction left unmatched. The CDR3 has 14 residues. This CDR3 is CASSSTGANYGYTF. In DNA, the CDR3 is TGTGCCAGCAGCTCTACAGGGGCTAACTATGGCTACACCTTC.

The J gene is TRBJ1-2, the V gene TRBV15; D is uncertain. V lost 0 bases to trimming and J lost 3 bases, with 17 bases between them. Germline V lookup: CDR1 LNHNV, CDR2 YYDKDF (reference sequence). This CDR3 has 17 amino acids. CDR3 sequence: CATSRDLTVPTYYGYTF. The DNA of the CDR3 is TGTGCCACCAGCAGAGATCTAACCGTACCAACTTACTATGGCTACACCTTC. Full variable domain (rest looked up from reference TRBV15 and TRBJ1-2): DAMVIQNPRYQVTQFGKPVTLSCSQTLNHNVMYWYQQKSSQAPKLLFHYYDKDFNNEADTPDNFQSRRPNTSFCFLDIRSPGLGDTAMYLCATSRDLTVPTYYGYTFGSGTRLTVV.

The rearrangement joins TRBV18 to TRBJ2-7; D gene unclear. In germline, CDR1 is KGHSH, CDR2 LQKENI. The CDR3 extends over 13 amino acids. Trimming shortened V by 3 bases and J by 6 bases, and 12 bases separated the two germline ends. CDR3 DNA sequence: TGTGCCAGCTCACCGGGCCAGGCTTCCGAGCAGTACTTC. Translated: CASSPGQASEQYF.

CDR3 sequence reads: CASSFDGPSAYEQYF. Here the CDR3 DNA reads TGTGCCAGCAGCTTCGACGGCCCTAGCGCCTACGAGCAGTACTTC. This sequence joins TRBV7-4 and TRBJ2-7; a possible D gene is TRBD2 (6 bases). Germline loops: CDR1 SGHVT, CDR2 SQSDAQ. The CDR3 covers 15 residues. V shed 3 bases and J shed 2 bases, with 14 bases lying between them.

The chain couples TRBV3-1 (or the pseudogene TRBV3-2) to TRBJ1-1; TRBD1 is a possible D gene (5 bases). CDR3 size: 10 residues. CDR1 is LGHDT and CDR2 is YNNKEL in the germline V gene (reference sequence). The V and J ends lost 8 bases and 6 bases respectively, with 7 bases between them. In DNA, the CDR3 is TGTGCCAGCGGGGACTCTGAAGCTTTCTTT. This translates into CASGDSEAFF.

The chain joins TRBV5-1 to TRBJ2-2; 11 nucleotides align to TRBD1. This CDR3 has 16 amino acids. V was clipped by 4 bases and J by 3 bases; unmatched bases: 5. The germline CDR1 and CDR2 sequences are SGHRS and YFSETQ. The CDR3, as DNA: TGCGCCAGCAGCCCAGGGACAGGGGGGGACACCGGGGAGCTGTTTTTT. Its protein is CASSPGTGGDTGELFF.

The chain combines TRBV3-1 (or the pseudogene TRBV3-2) with TRBJ1-5; a possible D gene is TRBD1 (6 bases). The CDR3 extends over 17 amino acids. The ends were cut back, 1 base at V and 1 base at J, with 14 bases in the middle. Germline lookup yields CDR1 LGHDT and CDR2 YNNKEL (reference sequence). The CDR3 bases are TGTGCCAGCAGCCAAGGAGGGGGTGGGGCGAGCAATCAGCCCCAGCATTTT. Translation: CASSQGGGGASNQPQHF.

V and J are TRBV2 and TRBJ1-1; no clear D gene. Germline V CDR1 and CDR2: SNHLY, FYNNEI. Trimming shortened V by 7 bases and J by 5 bases, and 20 bases separated the two germline ends. The CDR3 is 15 amino acids. The CDR3 nucleotides are TGTGCCAGCATGTTACAGCGGGCGGGAGGGACTGAAGCTTTCTTT. Translation gives CASMLQRAGGTEAFF.

The V and J genes are TRBV2 and TRBJ2-1, with D uncertain. CDR3 length: 13 amino acids. From germline, CDR1 is SNHLY and CDR2 FYNNEI. CDR3 residues: CSTTGSGYNEQFF. CDR3 sequence (DNA): TGTTCAACCACCGGGTCGGGCTACAATGAGCAGTTCTTC.